The 5 T cell receptor beta chains reported below all come from one sample, sequenced in a study of blood T cell repertoires in COVID-19. Assay: immunoSEQ multiplex PCR; the TCRdb copy retains only in-frame clones and omits some. The sample includes around 400,000 clones, approximately 89% of them seen just once. Material for sequencing was PBMCs or T cells enriched from blood (not recorded which). The origin of the receptors is a woman aged 25-40 years who had recovered from COVID-19.

The chain recombines TRBV7-8 with TRBJ1-2; D is perhaps TRBD1 (6 bases). Trimming cost V 5 bases and J 6 bases, with 13 bases left between them. Germline lookup yields CDR1 SGHVS and CDR2 FQNEAQ. This CDR3 comprises 13 residues. The CDR3 loop reads CASSTDRNNGYTF. CDR3 DNA sequence: TGTGCCAGCAGCACCGACAGGAACAATGGCTACACCTTC.

The gene calls are TRBV18 and TRBJ1-1, with 9 positions matching TRBD1. The V gene's germline CDR1 is KGHSH and CDR2 LQKENI. CDR3 length equals 13 residues. The junction had 8 bases not matched to a gene; V was cut back by 8 bases and J by 7 bases. The CDR3 protein is CASRDREQVEAFF. Written as DNA, the CDR3 is TGTGCCAGCCGGGACAGGGAACAGGTTGAAGCTTTCTTT.

This chain joins TRBV18 and TRBJ1-2; 8 positions agree with TRBD1. The CDR3 totals 15 residues. Germline V gene lookup returns CDR1 KGHSH and CDR2 LQKENI. Trimming at V came to 0 bases and at J to 7 bases, leaving 7 bases not matched to a gene. The CDR3 coding sequence is TGTGCCAGCTCACCACCCGTACCAGGGGGCTCTGGCTACACCTTC. It translates to CASSPPVPGGSGYTF.

V usage is TRBV5-1 and J usage is TRBJ1-4; TRBD1 matches at 10 bases. The V gene end was trimmed by 6 bases and the J gene end by 7 bases; junction bases not matched to a gene: 9. This CDR3 is built from 15 residues. Germline V CDR1 and CDR2: SGHRS, YFSETQ. CDR3 in DNA: TGCGCCAGCACCCCCGGTGGGACAGGGGTTGAAAAACTGTTTTTT. Protein sequence: CASTPGGTGVEKLFF.

The chain combines TRBV5-1 with TRBJ2-1; TRBD2 agrees at 8 bases. Trimming cost V 2 bases and J 9 bases; bases outside gene matches: 13. CDR1 and CDR2 (germline): SGHRS, YFSETQ. The CDR3 sequence is 16 residues long. The DNA of the CDR3 is TGCGCCAGCAGCTTCGAAGCGGGAGCCCCCGTCTCTGAGCAGTTCTTC. As protein: CASSFEAGAPVSEQFF.